This T cell receptor (beta chain) was sequenced for a study of T cells in women clearing cervical HPV infection. Study-level points and caveats: TRBV6-7 relative abundance averaged approximately 0.11% in cases and roughly 0.17% in controls.

The CDR3 has 15 residues. The V gene's germline CDR1 is DFQATT and CDR2 SNEGSKA (reference sequence). J lost 6 bases, V lost 2 bases, and 10 bases had no gene match. A note on this clone: Its matching antigen is unknown. The read terminates 3 residues ahead of where the CDR3 ends, so the germline J gene completes it.

Assay used: immunoSEQ multiplex PCR; TCRdb lists only in-frame clones, some missing. The table for this sample gives 40,000 to 55,000 clones. This receptor was identified in a woman between 18 and 69 years old with a cervical HPV16 infection that either progressed to CIN3+ or cleared (not recorded which). The material sequenced was blood buffy coat. This rearrangement joins TRBV20-1 to TRBJ2-1, with TRBD1 matching 7 bases. The CDR3 spells CSARKGQTWGNEQFF. CDR3 DNA (partial): TGCAGTGCTAGAAAGGGACAGACCTGGGGCAATGAG.